These T cell receptor beta chains were read from a single sample in a study of T-cell memory formation after mild COVID-19. A single record per CDR3 protein comes from TCRdb applying MiXCR to the 5' RACE reads. The table has about 340,000 distinct CDR3 sequences, around an eighth seen once; the top ten hold 20% to 25%. The sequencing sample was made of PBMCs or a T cell subset sorted from them (not recorded which). The receptors come from a young man who had mild COVID-19 (a few samples of this study predate the infection). Cell type and time point are not known. CDR3s include the opening cysteine and the closing phenylalanine or tryptophan. Each record gives: J gene, V gene, clone size, CDR3 length, D gene, CDR3 protein, CDR3 DNA. A D gene is named only where the DNA matches it firmly. Size values are once, few and many counts, or a class for expanded clones, and some rows have none.

TRBJ1-1	TRBV6-1	.	13	.	CASSRGRIPEAFF	TGTGCCAGCAGCCGGGGCAGGATACCTGAAGCTTTCTTT
TRBJ2-5	TRBV4-1	few	15	TRBD2	CASSLGSGAQETQYF	TGCGCCAGCAGCCTTGGGAGCGGGGCGCAAGAGACCCAGTACTTC
TRBJ2-7	TRBV2	few	12	.	CASRSVSVEQYF	TGTGCCAGCAGATCTGTGTCTGTCGAGCAGTACTTC
TRBJ2-1	TRBV10-3	many	12	.	CAISEFGNEQFF	TGTGCCATCAGTGAGTTCGGTAATGAGCAGTTCTTC
TRBJ2-7	TRBV20-1	.	14	TRBD2	CSANRNSGVYEQYF	TGCAGTGCCAACCGTAATAGCGGGGTGTACGAGCAGTACTTC
TRBJ1-6	TRBV12-3/TRBV12-4	.	16	.	CASTRGSGSYNSPLHF	TGTGCCAGCACGAGGGGATCGGGCTCCTATAATTCACCCCTCCACTTT
TRBJ2-3	TRBV5-1	.	17	TRBD1	CASSVPTGTGDTDTQYF	TGCGCCAGCAGCGTACCAACCGGGACAGGGGACACAGATACGCAGTATTTT
TRBJ1-1	TRBV19	.	13	.	CASSLNMNTEAFF	TGTGCCAGTAGTCTCAATATGAACACTGAAGCTTTCTTT
TRBJ1-2	TRBV5-6	few	17	.	CASSSQPRDGNRYGYTF	TGTGCCAGCAGCTCCCAGCCCAGGGACGGTAATCGCTATGGCTACACCTTC
TRBJ2-4	TRBV4-2	.	16	TRBD2	CASSRTSGGAENIQYF	TGTGCCAGCAGCCGAACTAGCGGGGGGGCGGAAAACATTCAGTACTTC
TRBJ1-1	TRBV5-1	few	17	TRBD1	CASSLVFRTGLNTEAFF	TGCGCCAGCAGCTTGGTCTTTAGGACAGGGCTCAACACTGAAGCTTTCTTT
TRBJ1-5	TRBV7-8	.	16	TRBD1	CASRATGQGSNQPQHF	TGTGCCAGCAGGGCTACCGGACAGGGGAGCAATCAGCCCCAGCATTTT
TRBJ2-3	TRBV24-1	.	15	TRBD1	CATLPGQGPTDTQYF	TGTGCCACCCTTCCGGGACAGGGGCCCACAGATACGCAGTATTTT
TRBJ2-1	TRBV6-2/TRBV6-3	few	14	.	CASSYSVGGNEQFF	TGTGCCAGCAGTTACTCGGTCGGGGGCAATGAGCAGTTCTTC
TRBJ2-7	TRBV20-1	few	14	.	CSARSGTLREEQYF	TGCAGTGCTAGGTCCGGGACACTTCGTGAGGAGCAGTACTTC
TRBJ2-1	TRBV5-6	.	16	TRBD1	CASSLWATGGYNEQFF	TGTGCCAGCAGCTTGTGGGCGACAGGGGGCTACAATGAGCAGTTCTTC